These 12 T cell receptor beta chains originate from one sample sequenced in a study of CD8+ T cells in alopecia areata. Once RNA had been extracted, it was reverse transcribed into cDNA to act as the sequencing template. Sequencing was performed with immunoSEQ multiplex PCR; in TCRdb, only in-frame clones are kept and a portion is missing. The profile shows 4,300 or so clones, about two thirds of them singletons. The sequenced sample consisted of skin. The receptor source for this set is a human donor in good health.

This clone was observed a few times. The chain links TRBV11-2 to TRBJ2-7; D is perhaps TRBD1 or TRBD2 (5 bases each). V was clipped by 6 bases and J by 1 base, with 16 bases between them. The length of the CDR3 is 15 residues. Germline V gene data show CDR1 as SGHAT and CDR2 as FQNNGV. CDR3 sequence reads: CASSYREGESYEQYF. The CDR3 DNA is TGTGCCAGCAGTTACCGGGAAGGGGAATCCTACGAGCAGTACTTC. The whole variable domain, filled in from reference TRBV11-2 and TRBJ2-7, reads EAGVAQSPRYKIIEKRQSVAFWCNPISGHATLYWYQQILGQGPKLLIQFQNNGVVDDSQLPKDRFSAERLKGVDSTLKIQPAKLEDSAVYLCASSYREGESYEQYFGPGTRLTVT.

This chain links TRBV11-1 with TRBJ2-2; TRBD2 is a possible D gene (6 bases). V was shortened by 4 bases and J by 1 base, with 7 bases between the two germline ends. CDR3 length: 14 residues. Germline V gene data show CDR1 as SGHAT and CDR2 as FQDESV (reference sequence). The CDR3: CASSWRGNTGELFF. The CDR3 DNA follows: TGTGCCAGCAGCTGGCGGGGGAACACCGGGGAGCTGTTTTTT. The variable domain in full, with the rest retrieved from reference TRBV11-1 and TRBJ2-2, is EAEVAQSPRYKITEKSQAVAFWCDPISGHATLYWYRQILGQGPELLVQFQDESVVDDSQLPKDRFSAERLKGVDSTLKIQPAELGDSAMYLCASSWRGNTGELFFGEGSRLTVL.

The genes are TRBV7-6 and TRBJ2-7, with D hard to call. Germline V gene sequence: CDR1 SGHVS, CDR2 FNYEAQ. This CDR3 comprises 14 residues. Trimming removed 2 bases at V and 3 bases at J, with 11 bases between. CDR3 DNA: TGTGCCAGCAGCTTACTAGGGCACAACTACGAGCAGTACTTC. Protein product: CASSLLGHNYEQYF.

This chain joins TRBV6-1 and TRBJ2-1; no clear D. The CDR3 runs to 10 residues. Germline lookup yields CDR1 MNHNS and CDR2 SASEGT. V dropped 1 base and J dropped 13 bases, with 5 bases sitting between them. CDR3 in amino acids: CASSEVGQFF. CDR3 bases: TGTGCCAGCAGTGAAGTTGGACAGTTCTTC.

This clone has a single count. The genes are TRBV29-1 and TRBJ1-1; 8 bases fit TRBD1. V lost 7 bases to trimming and J lost 11 bases; unmatched junction nucleotides: 6. Germline V CDR1 and CDR2: SQVTM, ANQGSEA. The CDR3 has 10 residues. Written as DNA, the CDR3 is TGCAGCGCAGGGGGCGCGATCGCTTTCTTT. Residues: CSAGGAIAFF.

This chain links TRBV29-1 with TRBJ2-3; 12 bases agree with TRBD2. J was trimmed by 6 bases and V by 4 bases; bases with no gene match: 5. Per germline, CDR1 SQVTM and CDR2 ANQGSEA. This CDR3 comprises 14 residues. For the CDR3, the DNA is TGCAGCGTTGGACTAGCGGGAGTCCCCGATACGCAGTATTTT. This codes for CSVGLAGVPDTQYF.

The CDR3 loop reads CASSPMLRVGNEQFF. In DNA form, the CDR3 reads TGTGCCAGCAGCCCCATGTTGAGGGTAGGCAATGAGCAGTTCTTC. This chain connects TRBV7-9 to TRBJ2-1, with D perhaps TRBD2 (5 bases). Trimming took off 5 bases at V and 6 bases at J, with 17 bases between the two ends. The CDR3 is made up of 15 amino acids. The germline gives CDR1 SEHNR, CDR2 FQNEAQ (reference sequence).

The chain combines TRBV5-5 with TRBJ2-1, with D maybe TRBD2 (5 bases). Germline-derived CDR1 and CDR2 are SGHKS and YYEKEE (reference sequence). There are 16 residues in the CDR3. The V and J ends lost 2 bases and 6 bases respectively, with 18 bases between them. CDR3 sequence reads: CASSFLNGITLNEQFF. CDR3 DNA: TGTGCCAGCAGCTTTCTCAACGGGATCACGCTCAATGAGCAGTTCTTC.

Concerning this clone: Other DNA sequences in the sample encode the same CDR3. The gene calls are TRBV10-3 and TRBJ2-7, with 7 bases that match TRBD1. Germline values: CDR1 ENHRY, CDR2 SYGVKD. V was pared by 10 bases and J by 3 bases, with 6 bases of the junction left unmatched. The CDR3 extends over 12 amino acids. In DNA, the CDR3 is TGTGCCAACTCGGGGACAGACTACGAGCAGTACTTC. Residues: CANSGTDYEQYF.

V and J are TRBV5-1 and TRBJ2-5, with 8 bases aligning to TRBD2. CDR1 is SGHRS and CDR2 is YFSETQ in the germline V gene. V lost 4 bases to trimming and J lost 1 base; unmatched junction nucleotides: 6. CDR3 length: 15 residues. The CDR3 loop reads CASSRSGSPQETQYF. DNA for the CDR3: TGCGCCAGCAGCCGAAGCGGGAGCCCCCAAGAGACCCAGTACTTC.

In this sample, this clone turned up a few times. This chain connects TRBV11-2 to TRBJ1-5; tentatively, D is TRBD1 (5 bases). This CDR3 spans 18 amino acids. V was shortened by 1 base and J by 6 bases, with 22 bases between the two germline ends. Per the germline V gene, CDR1 is SGHAT and CDR2 is FQNNGV. The CDR3 bases are TGTGCCAGCAGCTTAGGGAGACGAGCAGGGTTAAGGTCTCAGCCCCAGCATTTT. Encoded protein: CASSLGRRAGLRSQPQHF.

The rearrangement uses TRBV2 and TRBJ1-5, with TRBD1 identical over 7 bases. This CDR3 has 15 residues. The germline V gene has CDR1 SNHLY and CDR2 FYNNEI. The trim removed 5 bases at V and 3 bases at J, leaving 7 bases unmatched. Written as DNA, the CDR3 is TGTGCCAGCAGTTCGGACAGGTTAATCAATCAGCCCCAGCATTTT. Protein product: CASSSDRLINQPQHF.